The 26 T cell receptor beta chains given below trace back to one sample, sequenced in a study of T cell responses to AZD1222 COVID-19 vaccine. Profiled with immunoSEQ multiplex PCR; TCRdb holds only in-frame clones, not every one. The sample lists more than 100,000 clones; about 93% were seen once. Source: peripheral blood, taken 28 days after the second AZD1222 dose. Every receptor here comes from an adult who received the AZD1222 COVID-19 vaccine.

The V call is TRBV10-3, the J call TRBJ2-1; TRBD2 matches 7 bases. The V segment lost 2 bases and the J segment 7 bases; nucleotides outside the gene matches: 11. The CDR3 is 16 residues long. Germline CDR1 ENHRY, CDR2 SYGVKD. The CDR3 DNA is TGTGCCATCAGTGAGAAGGCGGGAGCGGGTTTAAATGAGCAGTTCTTC. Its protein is CAISEKAGAGLNEQFF.

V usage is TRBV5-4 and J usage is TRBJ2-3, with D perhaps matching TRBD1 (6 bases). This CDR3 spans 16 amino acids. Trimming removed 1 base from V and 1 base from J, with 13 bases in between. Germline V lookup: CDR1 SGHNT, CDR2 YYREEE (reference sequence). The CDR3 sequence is CASSLFLGAGTDTQYF. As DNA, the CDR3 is TGTGCCAGCAGCTTGTTTTTGGGGGCGGGCACAGATACGCAGTATTTT. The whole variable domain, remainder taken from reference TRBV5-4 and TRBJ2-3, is ETGVTQSPTHLIKTRGQQVTLRCSSQSGHNTVSWYQQALGQGPQFIFQYYREEENGRGNFPPRFSGLQFPNYSSELNVNALELDDSALYLCASSLFLGAGTDTQYFGPGTRLTVL.

CDR3 in amino acids: CASSRGGTQETQYF. CDR3 sequence (DNA): TGTGCCAGCAGTCGCGGGGGAACGCAAGAGACCCAGTACTTC. J is TRBJ2-5 and V is TRBV7-2; the match to TRBD2 covers 7 bases. This CDR3 contains 14 residues. V shed 6 bases and J 2 bases; nucleotides not matched to a gene: 6. The germline V gene encodes CDR1 SGHTA and CDR2 FQGNSA.

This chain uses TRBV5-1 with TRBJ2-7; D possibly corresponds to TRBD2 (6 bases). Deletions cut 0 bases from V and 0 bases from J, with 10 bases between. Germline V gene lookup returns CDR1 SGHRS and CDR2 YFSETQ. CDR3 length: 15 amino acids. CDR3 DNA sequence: TGCGCCAGCAGCTTGGGCGGGACCAACTCCTACGAGCAGTACTTC. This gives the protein CASSLGGTNSYEQYF.

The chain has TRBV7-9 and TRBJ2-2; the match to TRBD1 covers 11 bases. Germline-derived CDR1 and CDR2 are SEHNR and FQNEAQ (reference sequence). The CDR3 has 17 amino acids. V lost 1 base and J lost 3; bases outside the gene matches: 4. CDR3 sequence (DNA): TGTGCCAGCAGCTTAGTTCGGACAGGGGGCGACACCGGGGAGCTGTTTTTT. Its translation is CASSLVRTGGDTGELFF.

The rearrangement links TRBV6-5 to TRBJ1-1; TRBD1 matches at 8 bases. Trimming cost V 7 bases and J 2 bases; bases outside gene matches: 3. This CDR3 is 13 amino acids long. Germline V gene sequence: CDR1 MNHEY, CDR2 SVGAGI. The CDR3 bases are TGTGCCAGCAAGACAGGGGCCAACACTGAAGCTTTCTTT. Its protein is CASKTGANTEAFF.

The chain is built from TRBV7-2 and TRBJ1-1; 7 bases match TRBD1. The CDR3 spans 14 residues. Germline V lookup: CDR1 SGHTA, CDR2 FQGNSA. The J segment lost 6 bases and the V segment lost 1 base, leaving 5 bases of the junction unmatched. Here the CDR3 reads CASSLDRGGSEAFF. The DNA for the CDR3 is TGTGCCAGCAGCTTAGACAGGGGAGGGTCTGAAGCTTTCTTT.

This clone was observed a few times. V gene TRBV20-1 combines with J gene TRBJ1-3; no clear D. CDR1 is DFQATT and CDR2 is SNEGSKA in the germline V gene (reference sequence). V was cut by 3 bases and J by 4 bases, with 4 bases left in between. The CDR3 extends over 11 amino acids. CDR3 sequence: CSASPGNTIYF. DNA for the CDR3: TGCAGTGCTAGCCCGGGAAACACCATATATTTT.

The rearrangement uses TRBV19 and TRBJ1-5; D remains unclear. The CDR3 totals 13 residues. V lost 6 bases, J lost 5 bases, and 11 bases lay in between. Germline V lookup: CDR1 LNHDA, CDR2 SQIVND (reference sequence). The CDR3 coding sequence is TGTGCCAGTAGCCTACGAACTTATCAGCCCCAGCATTTT. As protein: CASSLRTYQPQHF.

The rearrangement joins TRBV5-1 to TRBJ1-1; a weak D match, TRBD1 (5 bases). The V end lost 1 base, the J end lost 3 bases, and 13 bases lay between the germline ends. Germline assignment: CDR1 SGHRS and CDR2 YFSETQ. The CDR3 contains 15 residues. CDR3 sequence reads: CASSLITRADTEAFF. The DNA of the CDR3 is TGCGCCAGCAGCTTGATTACCAGGGCTGACACTGAAGCTTTCTTT.

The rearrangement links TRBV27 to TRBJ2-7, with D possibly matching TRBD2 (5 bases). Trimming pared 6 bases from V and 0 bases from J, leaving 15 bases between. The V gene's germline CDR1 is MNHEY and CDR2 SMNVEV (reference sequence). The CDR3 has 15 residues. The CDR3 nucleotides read TGTGCCAGCAGCCGTAGCGATTCGAGCTCCTACGAGCAGTACTTC. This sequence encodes CASSRSDSSSYEQYF.

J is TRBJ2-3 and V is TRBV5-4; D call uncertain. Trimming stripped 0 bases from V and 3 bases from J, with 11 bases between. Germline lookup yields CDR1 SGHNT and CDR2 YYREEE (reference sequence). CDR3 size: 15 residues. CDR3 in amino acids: CASSLAGWGTDTQYF. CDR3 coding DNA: TGTGCCAGCAGCTTGGCGGGTTGGGGAACAGATACGCAGTATTTT.

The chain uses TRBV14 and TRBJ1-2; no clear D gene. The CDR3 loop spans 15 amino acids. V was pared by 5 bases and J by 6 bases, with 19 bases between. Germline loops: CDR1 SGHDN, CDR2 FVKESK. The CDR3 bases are TGTGCCAGCAGCGATCCAAGGGAAACCCTTCATGGCTACACCTTC. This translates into CASSDPRETLHGYTF.

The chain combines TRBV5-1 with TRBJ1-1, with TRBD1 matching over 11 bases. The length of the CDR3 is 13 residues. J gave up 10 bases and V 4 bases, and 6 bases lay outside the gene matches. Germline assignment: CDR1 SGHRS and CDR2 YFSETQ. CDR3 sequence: CASSPRDRGRAFF. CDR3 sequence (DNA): TGCGCCAGCAGCCCCCGGGACAGGGGGAGAGCTTTCTTT.

The CDR3, as DNA: TGTGCCATCAGCCTGAATGACCTTAACTATGGCTACACCTTC. Translating gives CAISLNDLNYGYTF. This sequence joins TRBV10-3 and TRBJ1-2; D not resolved. This CDR3 spans 14 amino acids. V was shortened by 6 bases and J by 1 base, with 12 bases between the two germline ends. The germline CDR1 and CDR2 sequences are ENHRY and SYGVKD.

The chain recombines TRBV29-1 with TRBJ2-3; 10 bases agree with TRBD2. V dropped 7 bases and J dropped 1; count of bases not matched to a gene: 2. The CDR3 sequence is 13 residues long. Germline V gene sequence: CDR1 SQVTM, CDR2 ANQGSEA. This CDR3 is CSGGTSGTDTQYF. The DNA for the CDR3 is TGCAGCGGGGGGACTAGCGGCACAGATACGCAGTATTTT.

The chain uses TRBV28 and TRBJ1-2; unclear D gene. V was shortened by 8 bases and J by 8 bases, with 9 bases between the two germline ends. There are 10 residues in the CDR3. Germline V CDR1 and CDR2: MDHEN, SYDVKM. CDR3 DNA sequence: TGTGCCAGCTTGGCTGGCGGCTACACCTTC. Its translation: CASLAGGYTF.

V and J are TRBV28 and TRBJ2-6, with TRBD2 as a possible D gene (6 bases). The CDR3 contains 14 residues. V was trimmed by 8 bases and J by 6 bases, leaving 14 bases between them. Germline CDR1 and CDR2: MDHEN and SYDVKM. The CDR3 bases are TGTGCCAGCTTTTCATCGGGGGAGGCCAACGTCCTGACTTTC. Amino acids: CASFSSGEANVLTF.

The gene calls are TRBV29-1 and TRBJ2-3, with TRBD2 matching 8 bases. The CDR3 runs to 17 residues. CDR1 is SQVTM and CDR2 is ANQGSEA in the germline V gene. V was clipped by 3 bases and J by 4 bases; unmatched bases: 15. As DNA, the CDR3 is TGCAGCGTTGATGCCAGCGGGGGCCCGAGTTATGCAGATACGCAGTATTTT. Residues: CSVDASGGPSYADTQYF.

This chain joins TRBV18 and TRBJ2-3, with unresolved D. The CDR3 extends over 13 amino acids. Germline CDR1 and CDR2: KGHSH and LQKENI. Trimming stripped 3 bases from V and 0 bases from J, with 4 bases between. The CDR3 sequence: CASSPGSTDTQYF. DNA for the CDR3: TGTGCCAGCTCACCTGGGAGCACAGATACGCAGTATTTT. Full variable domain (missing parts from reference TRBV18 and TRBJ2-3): NAGVMQNPRHLVRRRGQEARLRCSPMKGHSHVYWYRQLPEEGLKFMVYLQKENIIDESGMPKERFSAEFPKEGPSILRIQQVVRGDSAAYFCASSPGSTDTQYFGPGTRLTVL.

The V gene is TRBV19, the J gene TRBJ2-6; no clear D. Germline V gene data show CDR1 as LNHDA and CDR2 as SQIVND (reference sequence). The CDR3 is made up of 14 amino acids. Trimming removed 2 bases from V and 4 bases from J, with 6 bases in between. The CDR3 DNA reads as TGTGCCAGTAGTATAAGTATCGGGGCCAACGTCCTGACTTTC. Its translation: CASSISIGANVLTF.

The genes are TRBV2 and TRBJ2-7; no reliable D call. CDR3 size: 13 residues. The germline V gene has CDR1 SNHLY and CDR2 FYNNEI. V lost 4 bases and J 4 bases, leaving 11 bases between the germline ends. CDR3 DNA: TGTGCCAGCAGTGTGAGACTGCAGTACGAGCAGTACTTC. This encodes CASSVRLQYEQYF.

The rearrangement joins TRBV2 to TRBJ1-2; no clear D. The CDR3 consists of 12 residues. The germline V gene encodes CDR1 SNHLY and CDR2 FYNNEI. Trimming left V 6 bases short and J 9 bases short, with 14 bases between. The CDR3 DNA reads TGTGCCAGCAGGGCGGGGAGTTTGAGCTACACCTTC. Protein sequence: CASRAGSLSYTF.

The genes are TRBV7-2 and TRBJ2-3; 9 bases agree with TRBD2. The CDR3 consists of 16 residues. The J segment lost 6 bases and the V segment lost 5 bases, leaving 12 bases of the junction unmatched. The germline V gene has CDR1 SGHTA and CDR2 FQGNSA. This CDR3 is CASSPRRGGRGDTQYF. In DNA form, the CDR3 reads TGTGCCAGCAGCCCTCGGCGGGGGGGTCGTGGGGATACGCAGTATTTT.

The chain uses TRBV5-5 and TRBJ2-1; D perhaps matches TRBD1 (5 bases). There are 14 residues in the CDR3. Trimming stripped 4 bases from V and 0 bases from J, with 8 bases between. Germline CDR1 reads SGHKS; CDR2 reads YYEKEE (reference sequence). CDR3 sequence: CASSARGSYNEQFF. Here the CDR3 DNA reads TGTGCCAGCAGCGCTAGGGGCTCCTACAATGAGCAGTTCTTC.

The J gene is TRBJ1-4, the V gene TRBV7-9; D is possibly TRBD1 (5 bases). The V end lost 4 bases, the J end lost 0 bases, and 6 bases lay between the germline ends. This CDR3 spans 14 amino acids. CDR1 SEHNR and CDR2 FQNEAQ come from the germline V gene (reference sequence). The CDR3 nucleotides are TGTGCCAGCAGCTGGGGGACAACTAATGAAAAACTGTTTTTT. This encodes CASSWGTTNEKLFF.